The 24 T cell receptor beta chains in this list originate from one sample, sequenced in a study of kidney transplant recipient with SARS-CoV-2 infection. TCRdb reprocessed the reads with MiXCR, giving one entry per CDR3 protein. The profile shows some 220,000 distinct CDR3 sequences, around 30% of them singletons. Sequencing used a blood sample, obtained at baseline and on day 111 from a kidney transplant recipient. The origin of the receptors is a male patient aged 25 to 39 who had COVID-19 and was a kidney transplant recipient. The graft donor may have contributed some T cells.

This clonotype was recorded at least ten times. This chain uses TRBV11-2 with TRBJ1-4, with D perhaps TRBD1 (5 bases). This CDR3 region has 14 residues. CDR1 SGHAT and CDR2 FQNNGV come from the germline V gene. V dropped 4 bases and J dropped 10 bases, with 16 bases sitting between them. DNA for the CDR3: TGTGCCAGCAGCTCCCCAGGGTTATCCGGAAAACTGTTTTTT. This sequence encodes CASSSPGLSGKLFF.

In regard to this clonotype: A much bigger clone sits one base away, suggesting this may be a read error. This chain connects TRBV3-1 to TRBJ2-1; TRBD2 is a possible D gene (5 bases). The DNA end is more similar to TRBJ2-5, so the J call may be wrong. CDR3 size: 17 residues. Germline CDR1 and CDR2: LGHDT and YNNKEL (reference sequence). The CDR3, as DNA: TGTGCCAGCAGCGGCGGGCTTCCCATTTCTTTCACTGAGACCCAGTACTTC. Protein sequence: CASSGGLPISFTETQYF.

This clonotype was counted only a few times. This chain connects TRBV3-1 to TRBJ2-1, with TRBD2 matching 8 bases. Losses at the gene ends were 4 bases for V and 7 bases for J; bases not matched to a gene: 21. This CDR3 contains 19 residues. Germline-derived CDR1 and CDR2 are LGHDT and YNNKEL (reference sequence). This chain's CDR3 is CASSLRYETSATNGNEQFF. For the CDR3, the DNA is TGTGCCAGCAGCCTCCGATATGAGACTAGCGCCACCAATGGGAATGAGCAGTTCTTC.

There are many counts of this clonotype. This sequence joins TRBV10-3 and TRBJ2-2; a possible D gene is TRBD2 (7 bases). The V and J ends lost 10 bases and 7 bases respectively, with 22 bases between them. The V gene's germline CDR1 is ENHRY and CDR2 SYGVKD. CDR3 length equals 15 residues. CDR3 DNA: TGTGCCACCGCGGGGGCTAGCGGCAATATCGGGGAGCTGTTTTTT. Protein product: CATAGASGNIGELFF.

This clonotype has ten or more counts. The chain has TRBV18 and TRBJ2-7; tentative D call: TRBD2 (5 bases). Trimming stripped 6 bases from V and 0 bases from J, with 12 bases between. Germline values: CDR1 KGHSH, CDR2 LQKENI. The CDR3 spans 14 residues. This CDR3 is CASSRSGYSYEQYF. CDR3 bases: TGTGCCAGCTCCCGCAGCGGTTACTCCTACGAGCAGTACTTC. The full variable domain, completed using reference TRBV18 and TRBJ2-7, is NAGVMQNPRHLVRRRGQEARLRCSPMKGHSHVYWYRQLPEEGLKFMVYLQKENIIDESGMPKERFSAEFPKEGPSILRIQQVVRGDSAAYFCASSRSGYSYEQYFGPGTRLTVT.

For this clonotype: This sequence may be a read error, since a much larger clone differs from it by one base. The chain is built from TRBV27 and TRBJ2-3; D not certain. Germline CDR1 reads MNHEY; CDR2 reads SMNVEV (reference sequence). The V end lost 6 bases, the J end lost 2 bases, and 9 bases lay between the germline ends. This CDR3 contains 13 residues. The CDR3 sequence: CASRSLSTDTQYF. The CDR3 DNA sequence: TGTGCCAGCAGGTCACTATCCACAGATACGCAGTATTTT.

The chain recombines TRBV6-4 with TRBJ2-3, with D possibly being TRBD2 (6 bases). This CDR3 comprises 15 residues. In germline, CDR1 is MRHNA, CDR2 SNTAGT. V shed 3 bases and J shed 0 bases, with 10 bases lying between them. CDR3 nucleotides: TGTGCCAGCAGTGAGGGAAGCGGGAGCACAGATACGCAGTATTTT. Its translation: CASSEGSGSTDTQYF.

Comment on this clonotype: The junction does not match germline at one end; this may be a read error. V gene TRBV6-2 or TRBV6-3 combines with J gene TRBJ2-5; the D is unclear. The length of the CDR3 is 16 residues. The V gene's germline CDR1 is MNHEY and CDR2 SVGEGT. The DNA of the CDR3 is TGCGCCAGCAGTTACTCGAGGCCGGATTTTCAAGAGACCCAGTACTTC. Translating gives CASSYSRPDFQETQYF.

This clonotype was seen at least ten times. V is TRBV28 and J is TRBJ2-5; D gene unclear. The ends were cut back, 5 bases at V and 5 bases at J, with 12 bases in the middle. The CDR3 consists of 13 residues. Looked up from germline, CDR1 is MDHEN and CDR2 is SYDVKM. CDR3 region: CASSEGPQETQYF. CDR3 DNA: TGTGCCAGCAGTGAAGGCCCCCAGGAGACCCAGTACTTC.

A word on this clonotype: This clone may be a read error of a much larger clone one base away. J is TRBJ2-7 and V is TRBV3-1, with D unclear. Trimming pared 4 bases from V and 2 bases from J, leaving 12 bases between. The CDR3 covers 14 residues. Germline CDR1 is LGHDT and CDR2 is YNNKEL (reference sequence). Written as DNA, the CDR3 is TGTGCCAGCAGCCGAGAACCAGCCACCTACGAGCAGTACTTC. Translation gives CASSREPATYEQYF.

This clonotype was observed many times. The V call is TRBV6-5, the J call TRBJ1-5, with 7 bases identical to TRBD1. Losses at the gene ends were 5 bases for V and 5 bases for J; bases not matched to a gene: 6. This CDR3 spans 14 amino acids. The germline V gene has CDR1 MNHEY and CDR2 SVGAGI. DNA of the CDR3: TGTGCCAGCAGTCCACAGGGGCCCCATCAGCCCCAGCATTTT. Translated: CASSPQGPHQPQHF.

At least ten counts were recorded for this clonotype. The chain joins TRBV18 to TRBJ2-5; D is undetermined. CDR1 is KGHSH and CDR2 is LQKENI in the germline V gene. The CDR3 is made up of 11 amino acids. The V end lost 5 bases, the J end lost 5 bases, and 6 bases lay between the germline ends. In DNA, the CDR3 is TGTGCCAGCTCAGATGGGGAGACCCAGTACTTC. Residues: CASSDGETQYF.

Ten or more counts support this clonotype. The CDR3 loop reads CASSLYTELGKTYGYTF. The CDR3 nucleotides read TGTGCCAGCAGTCTATACACAGAACTGGGAAAGACCTATGGCTACACCTTC. This chain connects TRBV25-1 to TRBJ1-2; D is undetermined. The CDR3 has 17 residues. Deletions cut 5 bases from V and 4 bases from J, with 23 bases between. Looked up from germline, CDR1 is MGHDK and CDR2 is SYGVNS.

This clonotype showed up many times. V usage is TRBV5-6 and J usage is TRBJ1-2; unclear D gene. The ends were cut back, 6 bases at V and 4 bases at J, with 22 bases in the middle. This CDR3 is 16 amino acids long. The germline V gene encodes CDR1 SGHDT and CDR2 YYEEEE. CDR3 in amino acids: CASTILNSRKTYGYTF. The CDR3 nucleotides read TGTGCCAGCACGATACTCAATAGTCGAAAGACCTATGGCTACACCTTC.

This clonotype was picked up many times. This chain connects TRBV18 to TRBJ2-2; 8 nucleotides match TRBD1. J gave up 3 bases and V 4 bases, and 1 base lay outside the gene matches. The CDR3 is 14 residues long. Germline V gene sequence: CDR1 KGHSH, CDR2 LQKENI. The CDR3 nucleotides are TGTGCCAGCTCACTGGACAGGGACACCGGGGAGCTGTTTTTT. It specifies CASSLDRDTGELFF.

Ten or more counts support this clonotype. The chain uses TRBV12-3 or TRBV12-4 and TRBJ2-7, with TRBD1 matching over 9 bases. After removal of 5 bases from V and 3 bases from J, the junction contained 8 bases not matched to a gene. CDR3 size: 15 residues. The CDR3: CASSHQGQGNYEQYF. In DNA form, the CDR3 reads TGTGCCAGCAGTCATCAGGGACAGGGTAACTACGAGCAGTACTTC.

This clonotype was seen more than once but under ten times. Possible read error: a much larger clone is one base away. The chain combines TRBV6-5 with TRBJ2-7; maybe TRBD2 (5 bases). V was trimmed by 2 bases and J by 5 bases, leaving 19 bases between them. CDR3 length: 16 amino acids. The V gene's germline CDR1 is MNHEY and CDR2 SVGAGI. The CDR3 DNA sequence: TGTGCCAGCAGTTACGGCTCTCAGCCGGGGTCCCACGAGCAGTACTTC. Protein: CASSYGSQPGSHEQYF.

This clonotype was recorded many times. CDR3 sequence reads: CASSGRNEQFF. The CDR3 DNA sequence: TGTGCCAGCAGTGGCCGAAATGAGCAGTTCTTC. The genes are TRBV2 and TRBJ2-1, with unresolved D. In germline, CDR1 is SNHLY, CDR2 FYNNEI. V was shortened by 4 bases and J by 7 bases, with 5 bases between the two germline ends. The CDR3 is 11 residues long.

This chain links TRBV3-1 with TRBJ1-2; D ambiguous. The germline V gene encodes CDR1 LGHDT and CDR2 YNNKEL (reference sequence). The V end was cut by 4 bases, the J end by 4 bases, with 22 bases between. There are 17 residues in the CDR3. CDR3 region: CASSLSYTLRKTYGYTF. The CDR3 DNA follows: TGTGCCAGCAGCCTAAGTTACACCCTTCGAAAGACCTATGGCTACACCTTC.

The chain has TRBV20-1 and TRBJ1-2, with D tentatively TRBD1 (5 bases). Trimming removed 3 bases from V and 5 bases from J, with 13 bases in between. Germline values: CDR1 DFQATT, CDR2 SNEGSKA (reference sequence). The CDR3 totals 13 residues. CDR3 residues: CSASRQGIYGYTF. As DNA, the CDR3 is TGCAGTGCTAGCAGGCAGGGAATTTATGGCTACACCTTC.

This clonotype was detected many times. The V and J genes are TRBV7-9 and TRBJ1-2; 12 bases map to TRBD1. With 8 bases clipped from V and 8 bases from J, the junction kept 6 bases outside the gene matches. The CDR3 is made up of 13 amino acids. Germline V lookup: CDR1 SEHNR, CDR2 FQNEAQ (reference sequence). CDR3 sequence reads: CASQGQGAAGYTF. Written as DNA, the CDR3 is TGTGCCAGCCAGGGACAGGGGGCGGCAGGCTACACCTTC.

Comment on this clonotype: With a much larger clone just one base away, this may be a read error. The chain's CDR3 is CACSIPRGTEAFF. In nucleotides, the CDR3 is TGTGCCTGCAGTATTCCCAGGGGAACTGAAGCTTTCTTT. The chain couples TRBV6-5 to TRBJ1-1, with D tentatively TRBD1 (6 bases). Germline CDR1 reads MNHEY; CDR2 reads SVGAGI. This CDR3 has 13 residues.

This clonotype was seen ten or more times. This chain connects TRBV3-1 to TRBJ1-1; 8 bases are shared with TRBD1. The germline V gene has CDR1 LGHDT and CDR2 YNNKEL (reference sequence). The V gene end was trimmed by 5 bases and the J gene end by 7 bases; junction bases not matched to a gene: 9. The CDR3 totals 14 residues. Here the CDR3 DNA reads TGTGCCAGCAGCAAGACAGGGGAAATAGGTGAAGCTTTCTTT. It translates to CASSKTGEIGEAFF.

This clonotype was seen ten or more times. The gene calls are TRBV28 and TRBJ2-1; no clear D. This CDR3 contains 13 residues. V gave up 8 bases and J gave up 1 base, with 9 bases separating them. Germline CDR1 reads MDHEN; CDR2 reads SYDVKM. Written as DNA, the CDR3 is TGTGCCAGCCGGACGGTGTCCTACAATGAGCAGTTCTTC. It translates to CASRTVSYNEQFF.